This T cell receptor beta chain was sequenced during a study of T-cell reconstitution after alpha-beta-depleted transplantation in children. Germline CDR1 SGHKS, CDR2 YYEKEE (reference sequence). The V end lost 1 base, the J end lost 2 bases, and 10 bases lay between the germline ends. The CDR3 is made up of 14 amino acids. General study results and limits: T-cell numbers and diversity, one year after transplant, stemmed largely from T cells that were newly produced. The high TCRbeta diversity at day 60 in some patients came from surviving recipient T cells and thymic progenitors. About two months after transplant, alpha-beta T cells reportedly came from several hundred expanded graft clones.

Unique molecular identifiers were incorporated when the TCRbeta library was constructed. In TCRdb, the PCR reads were re-called with MiXCR into one record per CDR3 protein. This sample yields about 170,000 distinct CDR3 sequences, of which 11% are seen a single time; under 15% belongs to the top ten. The sample holds many counts of this clonotype. Its antigen remains unidentified. The material was PBMCs, obtained before TCRalphabeta/CD19-depleted stem cell transplant. The TCR sequence derives from a boy aged 2 to 10 with acute myeloid leukemia, due to receive a stem cell transplant. The chain recombines TRBV5-5 with TRBJ2-7; D unresolved. The CDR3 protein is CASSLTSVTYEQYV. As DNA, the CDR3 is TGTGCCAGCAGCTTGACATCAGTCACCTACGAGCAGTACGTC.